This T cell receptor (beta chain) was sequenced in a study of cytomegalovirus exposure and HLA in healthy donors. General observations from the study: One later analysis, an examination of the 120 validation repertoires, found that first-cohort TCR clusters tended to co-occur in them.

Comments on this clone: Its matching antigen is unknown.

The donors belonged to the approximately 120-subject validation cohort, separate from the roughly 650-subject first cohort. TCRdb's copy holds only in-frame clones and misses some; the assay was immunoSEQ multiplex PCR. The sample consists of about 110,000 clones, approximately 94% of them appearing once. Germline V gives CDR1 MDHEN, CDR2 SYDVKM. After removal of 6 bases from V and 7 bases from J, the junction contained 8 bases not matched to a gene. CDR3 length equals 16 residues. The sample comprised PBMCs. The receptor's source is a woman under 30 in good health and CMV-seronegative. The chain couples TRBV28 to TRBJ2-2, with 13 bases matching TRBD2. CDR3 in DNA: TGTGCCAGCAGCCTGGGACTAGCGGGGTCAGGCGGGGAGCTGTTTTTT. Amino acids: CASSLGLAGSGGELFF.